The following is a T cell receptor beta chain sequence with its context. These data belong to a study of cytomegalovirus exposure and HLA in healthy donors. The CDR3 has 16 residues. Germline V gene data show CDR1 as SGHRS and CDR2 as YFSETQ. J gave up 6 bases and V 4 bases, and 11 bases lay outside the gene matches. A multiplex PCR was run with 60 Vbeta primers and 13 Jbeta primers. Libraries were prepared by immunoSEQ multiplex PCR; TCRdb keeps only in-frame clonotypes and omits some of them. The listing records almost 45,000 clones. The origin of this receptor is a male donor in good health and CMV-seronegative. This rearrangement joins TRBV5-1 to TRBJ2-3, with TRBD2 matching 10 bases. Sequencing was performed on PBMCs. CDR3 sequence (DNA): TGCGCCAGCAGCGCGGGACTAGCGTGGAATTCGGATACGCAGTATTTT. Protein product: CASSAGLAWNSDTQYF. Using reference TRBV5-1 and TRBJ2-3 for the parts outside the CDR3, the full variable domain is KAGVTQTPRYLIKTRGQQVTLSCSPISGHRSVSWYQQTPGQGLQFLFEYFSETQRNKGNFPGRFSGRQFSNSRSEMNVSTLELGDSALYLCASSAGLAWNSDTQYFGPGTRLTVL.